The 8 T cell receptor beta chains below were found in one sample sequenced in a study of control samples from healthy donors and cancer patients. TCRdb's table, derived via immunoSEQ multiplex PCR, lists solely in-frame clones and lacks some. Of over 100,000 clones in the sample, roughly 90% are singletons; the top ten hold roughly 3.2%. The sample was blood. The receptors here all came from a man aged 50 to 60 in good health.

The CDR3 nucleotides read TGTGCCAGCAGTAACAAACAGGGGGCGTATGGCTACACCTTC. It is translated as CASSNKQGAYGYTF. The chain recombines TRBV27 with TRBJ1-2, with TRBD1 identical over 9 bases. With V trimmed by 5 bases and J by 5 bases, 6 bases remained unmatched. The CDR3 length is 14 residues. Per germline, CDR1 MNHEY and CDR2 SMNVEV (reference sequence).

Note on this clone: This sample also contains other DNA sequences that code for the same CDR3. V and J are TRBV12-3 or TRBV12-4 and TRBJ1-5; unclear D gene. The V gene lost 2 bases and the J gene lost 5 bases, with 7 bases spanning the gap. The length of the CDR3 is 13 residues. CDR3 loop: CASSLLRDQPQHF. Here the CDR3 DNA reads TGTGCCAGCAGTTTATTAAGAGATCAGCCCCAGCATTTT.

The chain couples TRBV7-8 to TRBJ2-7, with D perhaps TRBD2 (5 bases). Germline V lookup: CDR1 SGHVS, CDR2 FQNEAQ. V dropped 3 bases and J dropped 7 bases, with 28 bases sitting between them. The CDR3 has 18 amino acids. The CDR3 DNA is TGTGCCAGCAGCTTGATGGTCATACCCCGGGAAGCCGGCTGGGAGCAGTACTTC. Residues: CASSLMVIPREAGWEQYF. Full variable domain (outside the CDR3, taken from reference TRBV7-8 and TRBJ2-7): GAGVSQSPRYKVAKRGQDVALRCDPISGHVSLFWYQQALGQGPEFLTYFQNEAQLDKSGLPSDRFFAERPEGSVSTLKIQRTQQEDSAVYLCASSLMVIPREAGWEQYFGPGTRLTVT.

The gene calls are TRBV19 and TRBJ1-5; maybe TRBD1 (5 bases). The V end lost 11 bases, the J end lost 2 bases, and 13 bases lay between the germline ends. This CDR3 region has 13 residues. Germline CDR1 LNHDA, CDR2 SQIVND (reference sequence). CDR3 DNA sequence: TGTGCCGGGGGGTGGGCCGGCAATCAGCCCCAGCATTTT. Translation: CAGGWAGNQPQHF.

The chain recombines TRBV11-3 with TRBJ2-3; D perhaps matches TRBD1 (6 bases). The CDR3 runs to 15 residues. V shed 5 bases and J shed 1 base, with 13 bases lying between them. Germline V CDR1 and CDR2: SGHNT, YENEEA. The CDR3 DNA reads as TGTGCCAGCAGCAATCCTGGGGGCCGCACAGATACGCAGTATTTT. Encoded protein: CASSNPGGRTDTQYF.

The chain links TRBV5-5 to TRBJ2-7; D not certain. The CDR3 totals 18 residues. Trimming took off 1 base at V and 0 bases at J, with 20 bases between the two ends. Germline loops: CDR1 SGHKS, CDR2 YYEKEE (reference sequence). The CDR3 reads CASSLFHRPGLDSYEQYF. The CDR3 bases are TGTGCCAGCAGCTTGTTTCATCGGCCGGGCCTAGACTCCTACGAGCAGTACTTC.

The chain carries TRBV6-1 and TRBJ2-7; D possibly corresponds to TRBD2 (6 bases). The CDR3 runs 17 residues. Trimming removed 3 bases at V and 0 bases at J, with 18 bases between. Germline V gives CDR1 MNHNS, CDR2 SASEGT. CDR3 DNA: TGTGCCAGCAGTGACCTCTTCAGACGTAGCGGCTCCTACGAGCAGTACTTC. Its protein is CASSDLFRRSGSYEQYF.

This chain links TRBV5-1 with TRBJ2-3; 11 bases align to TRBD2. Germline CDR1 is SGHRS and CDR2 is YFSETQ. V was clipped by 4 bases and J by 4 bases; unmatched bases: 11. The CDR3 sequence is 17 residues long. CDR3 residues: CASSTLTSGARADTQYF. The CDR3 DNA is TGCGCCAGCAGCACGTTGACTAGCGGGGCTCGAGCAGATACGCAGTATTTT. Drawing the rest from reference TRBV5-1 and TRBJ2-3, the complete variable domain is KAGVTQTPRYLIKTRGQQVTLSCSPISGHRSVSWYQQTPGQGLQFLFEYFSETQRNKGNFPGRFSGRQFSNSRSEMNVSTLELGDSALYLCASSTLTSGARADTQYFGPGTRLTVL.